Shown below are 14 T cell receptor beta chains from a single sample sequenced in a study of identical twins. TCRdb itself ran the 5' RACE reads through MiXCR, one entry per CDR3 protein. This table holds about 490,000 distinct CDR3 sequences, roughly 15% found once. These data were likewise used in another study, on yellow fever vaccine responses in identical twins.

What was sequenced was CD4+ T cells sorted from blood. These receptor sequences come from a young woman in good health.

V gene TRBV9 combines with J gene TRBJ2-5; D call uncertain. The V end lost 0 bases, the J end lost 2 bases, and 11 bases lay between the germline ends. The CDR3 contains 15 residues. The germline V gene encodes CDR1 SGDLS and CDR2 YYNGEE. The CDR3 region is CASSVAGRVQETQYF. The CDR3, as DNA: TGTGCCAGCAGCGTAGCAGGCCGGGTTCAAGAGACCCAGTACTTC.

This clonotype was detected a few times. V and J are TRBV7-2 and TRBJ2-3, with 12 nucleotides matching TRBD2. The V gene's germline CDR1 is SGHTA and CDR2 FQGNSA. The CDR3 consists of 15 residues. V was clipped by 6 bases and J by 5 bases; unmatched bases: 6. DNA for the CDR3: TGTGCCAGCAGATCGGGACTAGCGGGCCAAGATACGCAGTATTTT. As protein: CASRSGLAGQDTQYF.

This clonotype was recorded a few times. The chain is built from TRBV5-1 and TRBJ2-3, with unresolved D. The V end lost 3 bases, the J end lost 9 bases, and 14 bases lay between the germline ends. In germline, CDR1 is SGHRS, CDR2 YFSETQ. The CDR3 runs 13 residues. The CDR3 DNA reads TGCGCCAGCAGCTCTACCCCCCCGTGGACGCAGTATTTT. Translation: CASSSTPPWTQYF. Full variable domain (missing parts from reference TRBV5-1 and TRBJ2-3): KAGVTQTPRYLIKTRGQQVTLSCSPISGHRSVSWYQQTPGQGLQFLFEYFSETQRNKGNFPGRFSGRQFSNSRSEMNVSTLELGDSALYLCASSSTPPWTQYFGPGTRLTVL.

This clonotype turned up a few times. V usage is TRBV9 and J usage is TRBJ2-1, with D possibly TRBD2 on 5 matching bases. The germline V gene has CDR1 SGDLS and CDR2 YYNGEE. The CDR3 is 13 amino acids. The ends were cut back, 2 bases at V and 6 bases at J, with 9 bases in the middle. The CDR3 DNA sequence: TGTGCCAGCAGCGTGGGTAGCGCCAATGAGCAGTTCTTC. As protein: CASSVGSANEQFF.

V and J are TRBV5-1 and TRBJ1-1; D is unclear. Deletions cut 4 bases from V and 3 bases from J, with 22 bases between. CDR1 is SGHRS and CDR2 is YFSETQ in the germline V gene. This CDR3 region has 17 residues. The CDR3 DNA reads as TGCGCCAGCAGCGAAACCCGGAGGGCGACCGGTGACACTGAAGCTTTCTTT. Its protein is CASSETRRATGDTEAFF.

The CDR3 is CASRLASGQETQYF. In DNA, the CDR3 is TGCGCCAGCCGTCTCGCTAGCGGACAAGAGACCCAGTACTTC. V gene TRBV5-1 combines with J gene TRBJ2-5, with 7 bases matching TRBD2. Germline V gene lookup returns CDR1 SGHRS and CDR2 YFSETQ. This CDR3 is built from 14 residues. The V and J ends lost 7 bases and 2 bases, in that order; junction bases with no gene match: 8. The entire variable domain, with the rest obtained from reference TRBV5-1 and TRBJ2-5, is as follows: KAGVTQTPRYLIKTRGQQVTLSCSPISGHRSVSWYQQTPGQGLQFLFEYFSETQRNKGNFPGRFSGRQFSNSRSEMNVSTLELGDSALYLCASRLASGQETQYFGPGTRLLVL.

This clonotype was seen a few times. The CDR3, as DNA: TGCGCCAGCAGCTTGGCGCCGGCGGATGAGCAGTTCTTC. Its translation is CASSLAPADEQFF. The rearrangement uses TRBV5-1 and TRBJ2-1; no firm D call. Between the trimmed V and J ends, which lost 0 bases and 8 bases, there was a span of 9 bases. In germline, CDR1 is SGHRS, CDR2 YFSETQ. The CDR3 has 13 residues.

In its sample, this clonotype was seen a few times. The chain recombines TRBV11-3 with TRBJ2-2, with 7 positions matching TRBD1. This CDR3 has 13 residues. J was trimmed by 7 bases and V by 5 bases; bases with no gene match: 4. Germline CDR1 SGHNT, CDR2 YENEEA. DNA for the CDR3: TGTGCCAGCAGCGAACAGGGGTACGGGGAGCTGTTTTTT. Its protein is CASSEQGYGELFF.

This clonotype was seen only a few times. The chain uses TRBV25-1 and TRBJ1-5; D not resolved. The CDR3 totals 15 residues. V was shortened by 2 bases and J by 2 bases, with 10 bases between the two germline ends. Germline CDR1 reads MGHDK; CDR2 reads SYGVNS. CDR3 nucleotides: TGTGCCAGCAGTGAAGTCGGACCTGGCAATCAGCCCCAGCATTTT. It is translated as CASSEVGPGNQPQHF.

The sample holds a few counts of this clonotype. In DNA form, the CDR3 reads TGTGCCAGCAGCTCCAACCCGATCGGGGCGAGGGAGACCCAGTACTTC. Translated, it gives CASSSNPIGARETQYF. V gene TRBV3-1 combines with J gene TRBJ2-5, with D perhaps being TRBD1 or TRBD2 (5 bases each). The CDR3 covers 16 residues. The ends were cut back, 5 bases at V and 5 bases at J, with 21 bases in the middle. Germline V lookup: CDR1 LGHDT, CDR2 YNNKEL (reference sequence).

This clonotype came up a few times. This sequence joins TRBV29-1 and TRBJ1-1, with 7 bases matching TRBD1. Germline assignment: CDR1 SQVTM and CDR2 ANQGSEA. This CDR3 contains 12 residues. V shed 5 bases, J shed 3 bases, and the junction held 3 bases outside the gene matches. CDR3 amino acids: CSVKQGYTEAFF. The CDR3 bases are TGCAGCGTTAAACAGGGGTACACTGAAGCTTTCTTT.

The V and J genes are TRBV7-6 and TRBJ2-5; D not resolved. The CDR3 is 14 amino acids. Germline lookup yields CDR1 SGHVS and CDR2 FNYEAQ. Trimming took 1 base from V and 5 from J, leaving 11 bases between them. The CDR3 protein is CASSLDLTVETQYF. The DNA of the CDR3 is TGTGCCAGCAGCTTAGATCTGACGGTGGAGACCCAGTACTTC.

CDR3 region: CSARDRDRANRNTGELFF. In nucleotides, the CDR3 is TGCAGTGCTAGAGACCGGGACAGGGCGAACCGGAACACCGGGGAGCTGTTTTTT. The chain uses TRBV20-1 and TRBJ2-2; 9 bases are shared with TRBD1. The trim removed 0 bases at V and 1 base at J, leaving 9 bases unmatched. The CDR3 extends over 18 amino acids. Germline values: CDR1 DFQATT, CDR2 SNEGSKA (reference sequence).

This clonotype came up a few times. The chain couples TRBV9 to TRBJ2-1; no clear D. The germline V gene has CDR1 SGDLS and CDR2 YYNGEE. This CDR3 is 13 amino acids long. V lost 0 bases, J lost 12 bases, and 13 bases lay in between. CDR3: CASSVAPDRVQFF. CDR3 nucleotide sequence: TGTGCCAGCAGCGTAGCTCCGGATCGGGTGCAGTTCTTC.